This is a list of T cell receptor beta chains from one sample in a study of blood T cell repertoires in COVID-19. Libraries were prepared by immunoSEQ multiplex PCR; TCRdb keeps only in-frame clonotypes and omits some of them. The table shows roughly 500,000 clones, with 85% to 90% occurring only once. Sequenced: peripheral blood. These receptor sequences come from a young man with COVID-19, enrolled during active disease. Both conserved end residues are part of each CDR3. A D gene is named only where the DNA matches it firmly. Clone sizes are given selectively: once, few, many, or a class where the clone is expanded.

V gene,clone size,D gene,J gene,CDR3 DNA,CDR3 protein
TRBV7-2,once,TRBD1,TRBJ2-3,TGTGCCAGCAGCTCCAGGACAGGGGCAACAGATACGCAGTATTTT,CASSSRTGATDTQYF
TRBV3-1/TRBV3-2,.,TRBD1,TRBJ1-5,TGTGCCAGCAGCCCCCGAAGGGGGCAACAGCCCCAGCATTTT,CASSPRRGQQPQHF
TRBV10-2,.,.,TRBJ2-1,TGCGCCAGCAGACTCTCCTACAATGAGCAGTTCTTC,CASRLSYNEQFF
TRBV11-2,once,.,TRBJ2-1,TGTGCCAGCAGCGTCGGGACTGCTTGGGAGCAGTTCTTC,CASSVGTAWEQFF
TRBV27,.,TRBD1,TRBJ2-7,TGTGCCAGCAGTAACGGACAGGGAAATTTATACGAGCAGTACTTC,CASSNGQGNLYEQYF
TRBV6-5,.,.,TRBJ1-5,TGTGCCAGCAGTTACTCGGTAGGAGTCAATCAGCCCCAGCATTTT,CASSYSVGVNQPQHF
TRBV2,.,.,TRBJ1-5,TGTGCCAGCAGTGATTTAAGGTCTGAGGGCTTCAATCAGCCCCAGCATTTT,CASSDLRSEGFNQPQHF
TRBV28,.,.,TRBJ1-3,TGTGCCAGCAGTTTATGGGCAGGGGCCGGAAACACCATATATTTT,CASSLWAGAGNTIYF
TRBV5-4,.,.,TRBJ1-1,TGTGCCAGCAGCCAAAAGACAGGAACTCACACTGAAGCTTTCTTT,CASSQKTGTHTEAFF
TRBV6-6,.,.,TRBJ2-3,TGTGCCTCCCGGCCAGGACAACCTCTCACAGATACGCAGTATTTT,CASRPGQPLTDTQYF
TRBV5-4,.,TRBD1,TRBJ1-1,TGTGCCAGCAGCACCCGACAGGGGAGGACTGAAGCTTTCTTT,CASSTRQGRTEAFF
TRBV29-1,few,.,TRBJ1-1,TGCAGCGGCCGACTCGAAGCTTTCTTT,CSGRLEAFF
TRBV7-2,.,TRBD2,TRBJ2-5,TGTGCCAGCAGCCTGGGACTAGCGGGAGGGCCAGAGACCCAGTACTTC,CASSLGLAGGPETQYF
TRBV19,.,TRBD1,TRBJ2-7,TGTGCCAGTAGTATAAGGGCGGCGACAGGGACAGGCTACGAGCAGTACTTC,CASSIRAATGTGYEQYF
TRBV5-4,.,TRBD2,TRBJ2-3,TGTGCCAGCAGCCCGGGACTAGCGGAGGATACGCAGTATTTT,CASSPGLAEDTQYF
TRBV7-9,.,.,TRBJ2-3,TGTGCCAGCAGCTTAGGCGGGAGGACAGGGGGCACAGATACGCAGTATTTT,CASSLGGRTGGTDTQYF
TRBV11-3,.,.,TRBJ2-1,TGTGCCAGCAGCTACCCCCTGGGCGTAGACAATGAGCAGTTCTTC,CASSYPLGVDNEQFF
TRBV2,once,.,TRBJ1-1,TGTGCCAGCAGTGAAGCGGTAGTAGGAGGATCGGTCACTGAAGCTTTCTTT,CASSEAVVGGSVTEAFF
TRBV5-1,.,.,TRBJ2-6,TGCGCCAGCAGCTCCGGGACTGGGGCCAACGTCCTGACTTTC,CASSSGTGANVLTF
TRBV2,.,.,TRBJ1-2,TGTGCCAGCCTACAGCTATTTCCTAACTATGGCTACACCTTC,CASLQLFPNYGYTF
TRBV3-1/TRBV3-2,.,TRBD2,TRBJ2-1,TGTGCCAGCAGCCTAGAGGGACTAGCGGGAAAGGAGCAGTTCTTC,CASSLEGLAGKEQFF
TRBV5-1,.,.,TRBJ1-2,TGCGCCAGCAGCGGAGGAGGAATACTGGACTATGGCTACACCTTC,CASSGGGILDYGYTF
TRBV6-5,once,TRBD1,TRBJ1-1,TGTGCCAGCAGAAGGACAGGGTTGGGAACTGAAGCTTTCTTT,CASRRTGLGTEAFF
TRBV30,.,TRBD1,TRBJ1-3,TGTGCCTGGGGACAGGGTTTCTCTGGAAACACCATATATTTT,CAWGQGFSGNTIYF
TRBV6-5,.,TRBD2,TRBJ2-7,TGTGCCAGCAGGACTAGCGGCTACGAGCAGTACTTC,CASRTSGYEQYF
TRBV11-2,.,.,TRBJ1-4,TGTGCCAGCAGCCGACCCCAGGGGAAAGGGGAAAAACTGTTTTTT,CASSRPQGKGEKLFF
TRBV9,.,.,TRBJ1-6,TGTGCCAGCAGCGTAGAAGTAAAGAACGGTTCACCCCTCCACTTT,CASSVEVKNGSPLHF
TRBV18,.,TRBD1,TRBJ2-3,TGTGCCAGCTCACGGAACCGGGACAGGGACCTCACAGATACGCAGTATTTT,CASSRNRDRDLTDTQYF
TRBV7-6,.,TRBD2,TRBJ2-7,TGTGCCAGCAGCCTGGGACTAGCGGGGGAAACCTACGAGCAGTACTTC,CASSLGLAGETYEQYF
TRBV20-1,.,TRBD1,TRBJ1-3,TGCAGTGCTAGTGATCCGGGACAGGGGGTAAACACCATATATTTT,CSASDPGQGVNTIYF
TRBV5-1,.,TRBD2,TRBJ2-5,TGCGCCAGCAGCTTAGGACTAGCGGGAGAGAAAGAGACCCAGTACTTC,CASSLGLAGEKETQYF
TRBV4-2,.,.,TRBJ2-7,TGTGCCAGCAGCCAACACGCTGGGGGGGAGCAGTACTTC,CASSQHAGGEQYF
TRBV7-2,.,.,TRBJ1-3,TGTGCCAGCAGCTTAATGGGCCCGAGCTCTGGAAACACCATATATTTT,CASSLMGPSSGNTIYF
TRBV2,.,TRBD1,TRBJ2-7,TGTGCCAGCAGTTCAGCCGGGACAGGGGACGAGCAGTACTTC,CASSSAGTGDEQYF
TRBV18,.,.,TRBJ1-4,TGTGCCAGCTCACCGGCGGTTGCAACTAATGAAAAACTGTTTTTT,CASSPAVATNEKLFF
TRBV21-1,few,.,TRBJ1-2,TGTGCCAGCAGCAAAGCCCGACAGGGGTCGGGCTATGGCTACACCTTC,CASSKARQGSGYGYTF
TRBV3-1/TRBV3-2,.,.,TRBJ2-3,TGTGCCAGCAGCCACGCTCAAACACGCACAGATACGCAGTATTTT,CASSHAQTRTDTQYF
TRBV10-2,few,.,TRBJ2-1,TGCGCCAGCAGTGAGTCGTGGGGCCCCTATGAGCAGTTCTTC,CASSESWGPYEQFF
TRBV5-6,.,TRBD2,TRBJ2-2,TGTGCCAGCAGCTTGAATATGGGGAGGGAGTTCACCGGGGAGCTGTTTTTT,CASSLNMGREFTGELFF
TRBV10-1,.,.,TRBJ1-1,TGCGCCAGCAGTGAGTTTTCGACAGCGAACACTGAAGCTTTCTTT,CASSEFSTANTEAFF
TRBV6-5,.,TRBD1,TRBJ1-1,TGTGCCAGCAGTAATCCGGGACAGGGAACTGAAGCTTTCTTT,CASSNPGQGTEAFF
TRBV6-4,.,TRBD2,TRBJ2-3,TGTGCCAGCAGTGAGGGTGCGGGAGGCACAGATACGCAGTATTTT,CASSEGAGGTDTQYF
TRBV5-1,.,TRBD2,TRBJ2-2,TGCGCCAGCAGCTTGGACCCAGCGGGGGAAGCCGGGGAGCTGTTTTTT,CASSLDPAGEAGELFF
TRBV7-2,once,TRBD1,TRBJ1-2,TGTGCCAGCAGCCATGGAGCGGGACAGGGTTCACATGGCTACACCTTC,CASSHGAGQGSHGYTF
TRBV11-1,.,TRBD2,TRBJ2-1,TGTGCCAGCAGCTTGAGCGGGGGGCGATACAATGAGCAGTTCTTC,CASSLSGGRYNEQFF
TRBV12-3/TRBV12-4,.,.,TRBJ2-7,TGTGCCAGCAGTTTGGCCCCTCTCTACGAGCAGTACTTC,CASSLAPLYEQYF
TRBV20-1,.,TRBD2,TRBJ2-1,TGCAGTGCTAGTCTAGCGGGAGTGGGAAATGAGCAGTTCTTC,CSASLAGVGNEQFF
TRBV2,.,.,TRBJ1-1,TGTGCCAGCAGGGACGGGGGTACTGAAGCTTTCTTT,CASRDGGTEAFF
TRBV15,once,.,TRBJ1-2,TGTGCCACCAGCAATGGAGCCCGCTACACCTTC,CATSNGARYTF
TRBV5-1,.,.,TRBJ2-4,TGCGCCAGCAGCTTGTTAGCCCAAAAGGGGGCCAAAAACATTCAGTACTTC,CASSLLAQKGAKNIQYF
TRBV6-5,.,.,TRBJ2-1,TGTGCCAGCCTGACCCAGCGGAGGTCCTACAATGAGCAGTTCTTC,CASLTQRRSYNEQFF
TRBV5-1,.,.,TRBJ2-1,TGCGCCAGCAGCTTGCTGGACAGTGATGAGCAGTTCTTC,CASSLLDSDEQFF
TRBV11-2,.,.,TRBJ2-5,TGTGCCAGCAGCTCGGCGGATAAGCTACAGACCCAGTACTTC,CASSSADKLQTQYF